This TCR beta chain was documented in a study of shared T cell receptors in the human thymus. The method was immunoSEQ multiplex PCR; TCRdb's version includes in-frame clones alone and lacks a portion of them. The table records some 760,000 clones, over 75% of them present only once. These data also featured in a second study, about human thymus T cells. From that study: Donation was from healthy Finnish infants who were having corrective surgery that addressed congenital heart defects. Thymus specimens were resections from corrective heart surgery. Related research examined unrelated individuals and reported that their thymic repertoires overlapped highly.

The sample consisted of thymocytes. The clonotype originates from a girl less than two years old with a congenital heart defect.

CDR3 nucleotide sequence: TGTGCCAGCAGCGTAGGAATGGGGGACAGTACCGATCAGCCCCAGCATTTT. Translating it yields CASSVGMGDSTDQPQHF. The chain combines TRBV9 with TRBJ1-5; TRBD1 aligns across 7 bases. The CDR3 loop spans 17 amino acids. Germline CDR1 reads SGDLS; CDR2 reads YYNGEE. After removal of 0 bases from V and 5 bases from J, the junction contained 11 bases not matched to a gene.